This T cell receptor (beta chain) was identified during a study of shared clonotypes between healthy human individuals (dated by TCRdb to the early 2020s). For the study in its entirety: A couple of women and a few men aged 18 to 49 years were included in the cohort. To increase sequencing depth and limit assay-specific biases, TCR repertoire library preparation and sequencing were carried out by different laboratories using diverse techniques. Per donor, three plates each were used for CD4 naive and CD4 memory, two for CD8 naive, and one for CD8 memory. Blood TCR repertoires of roughly 5 healthy adults were deeply sequenced to estimate repertoire size and the extent of clonotype sharing between individuals. Between about 0.8 and 9 billion PBMCs per donor were obtained by leukapheresis.

As for this clone: What this receptor recognizes is not known. Per-nucleotide qualities are absent, and no much larger clonotype sits a single base away.

The study at large found these results: Pairwise subsampling indicated that sequencing depth was expected to affect the degree of clonotype sharing among donors. Sampling was limited to blood, and TCR repertoires in tissue likely differ from TCR repertoires in blood. Across a few donors, roughly 5% of naive CD4, roughly 3.3% of naive CD8, 2.3% of memory CD4, and 0.4% of memory CD8 clonotypes were shared. Higher generation probabilities were observed for clonotypes shared by all four sorted-subset donors than for non-shared clonotypes. Larger estimated clonotype richness was generally found for naive subsets than for memory subsets. The genetic and exposure-history diversity represented was limited by the small number of donors. Even with the large sequencing depth, rarefaction of the sorted-subset datasets indicated that sequencing was incomplete.

The donors were healthy, HIV-negative adults with no recently reported acute infections or vaccinations. All donors were Caucasian adults living in Nashville, Tennessee, USA. CD4+ T cells were enriched through magnetic negative selection, after which naive cells were positively selected on CD45RA and the remaining negative fraction served as the memory subset. Blood was obtained by leukapheresis, after which PBMCs were separated by Ficoll-Histopaque density gradient centrifugation and cryopreserved in liquid nitrogen vapor phase. Analytical flow cytometry was used to check the purity and quantity of each magnetically sorted T cell population. Genomic DNA was isolated from each sorted fraction and quantified by UV absorbance on a Nanodrop 2000c. Using the deep immunoSEQ assay, multiplex PCR amplified TCR CDR3 regions from genomic DNA. Genomic DNA extracted from each cell subset was distributed evenly over all wells of several immunoSEQ 96-well plates, and each plate served as one replicate. For sorted subsets, roughly 200 ng of genomic DNA, equivalent to 25,000 to 35,000 T cell genomes, went into each replicate PCR. Purified libraries were quantified with a Qubit 3.0 fluorometer, sized on a Bioanalyzer 2100, and re-quantified with the KAPA Library Quantification kit. Every immunoSEQ 96-well plate was sequenced on a dedicated single-read 150-cycle Illumina NextSeq 550 flow cell. From the authors' description of their analysis: Because only junctional sequences without quality scores were contained in the immunoSEQ output, filtering matching that applied to full-length reads could not be performed. To assign V/J genes and CDR3, sequences were annotated using PyIR, a Python wrapper for IgBLAST v1.9, with IMGT germline references. Reads with weak V/J assignments (E-value above 1e-6), missing CDR3, stop codons, out-of-frame junctions, or ambiguous translated residues were removed. V3J clonotypes were defined as sequences sharing the same inferred V gene, J gene, and CDR3 amino acid sequence. The percentage overlap between two repertoires was calculated by dividing the number of shared unique clonotypes by the size of the smaller repertoire. RTK rarefaction, the Chao1 estimator, and Recon v2.1 estimates of unobserved clonotypes were used to assess repertoire richness. OLGA was used to compute generation probabilities for all TCRbeta clonotypes that the gDNA method yielded from four donors. TCRdb mirrors the immuneACCESS table, restricted to in-frame sequences. Some clones are absent from its copies; in checked studies, under half trace to an unresolved V gene, and the reason for the others is unknown. V and J calls and clone size follow that table, whereas D and trimming were derived from the DNA. The sample includes a few million clones, with more than 90% observed a single time. The top ten hold over 0.12% of the sample.

As encoded in the germline V gene (reference sequence), CDR1 is SEHNR while CDR2 is FQNEAQ. Its CDR3 holds 16 amino acids, cysteine through phenylalanine. The DNA shown is the 48-base CDR3, in frame from base 1. V is pruned by 4 bases and J by 5 bases, leaving 9 bases of the junction without a gene match. The sequence came from a man younger than 35 in good health. Material for sequencing was naive CD4+ T cells sorted from blood. Per the publication, the cell subset or site label means: CD45RA+ positively selected. Rearrangement joined TRBV7-9 to TRBJ2-2, with 8 middle bases fitting TRBD2. The CDR3 sequence is CASSSRAGVGTGELFF. Here is the DNA: TGTGCCAGCAGCTCGAGAGCGGGAGTTGGTACCGGGGAGCTGTTTTTT.